These T cell receptor beta chains were read from a single sample in a study of beta chain features in type 1 diabetes. Only in-frame clones appear in the TCRdb table, and some are missing; sequencing was by immunoSEQ multiplex PCR. The sample includes about 620,000 clones, less than 20% of them seen just once. Source material: naive CD4+ T cells from blood. These receptors were obtained from a man between 18 and 35 years old in good health. Each CDR3 is given with its conserved first and last residue. The order of the fields is clone size, J gene, V gene, D gene, CDR3 protein, CDR3 DNA. The D gene is left open where the match is weak. Only some rows state a clone size, as once, few, many or a class for expanded clones.

- TRBJ2-5 TRBV7-2 - CASSLLVKETQYF TGTGCCAGCAGCTTATTGGTAAAAGAGACCCAGTACTTC
- TRBJ2-3 TRBV6-4 TRBD2 CASSPGGSGANTQYF TGTGCCAGCAGCCCCGGCGGTAGCGGGGCAAATACGCAGTATTTT
- TRBJ1-6 TRBV18 - CASSPGPEYNSPLHF TGTGCCAGCTCCCCTGGGCCAGAATATAATTCACCCCTCCACTTT
- TRBJ1-5 TRBV28 - CASSFGSRFNQPQHF TGTGCCAGCAGTTTCGGCAGCCGCTTCAATCAGCCCCAGCATTTT
few TRBJ2-1 TRBV5-1 - CASTPAGTYNEQFF TGCGCCAGCACCCCAGCGGGTACGTACAATGAGCAGTTCTTC
- TRBJ1-1 TRBV9 TRBD1 CASSVGGTGLNTEAFF TGTGCCAGCAGCGTAGGAGGGACAGGACTAAACACTGAAGCTTTCTTT
few TRBJ1-1 TRBV20-1 - CSARKNTEAFF TGCAGTGCTAGGAAGAACACTGAAGCTTTCTTT
few TRBJ1-2 TRBV6-5 - CASSYSRGLYGYTF TGTGCCAGCAGTTACTCCAGGGGCCTCTATGGCTACACCTTC
- TRBJ2-2 TRBV5-1 - CASSPGTLGRTGELFF TGCGCCAGCAGCCCCGGGACCTTAGGGAGGACCGGGGAGCTGTTTTTT
few TRBJ2-4 TRBV18 - CASSTSTSAKNIQYF TGTGCCAGCTCAACAAGTACCTCAGCCAAAAACATTCAGTACTTC
few TRBJ1-2 TRBV7-2 - CASSLVRRANIYGYTF TGTGCCAGCAGCTTAGTTCGAAGGGCGAACATCTATGGCTACACCTTC
few TRBJ2-4 TRBV18 TRBD1 CASSPVLFGQVAKNIQYF TGTGCCAGCTCACCCGTCCTGTTTGGACAGGTAGCCAAAAACATTCAGTACTTC
few TRBJ2-3 TRBV7-3 TRBD2 CASSVLAGGTDTQYF TGTGCCAGCAGCGTCCTAGCGGGGGGCACAGATACGCAGTATTTT
many TRBJ2-7 TRBV25-1 TRBD2 CASSEYHSSGRLIYEQYF TGTGCCAGCAGTGAATACCACTCTAGCGGGCGGCTTATTTACGAGCAGTACTTC
- TRBJ1-1 TRBV6-5 - CASSPRGNTEAFF TGTGCCAGCAGCCCCAGGGGGAACACTGAAGCTTTCTTT
- TRBJ2-4 TRBV7-9 TRBD2 CASSQAGRGERNIQYF TGTGCCAGCAGCCAAGCAGGACGGGGGGAACGAAACATTCAGTACTTC
- TRBJ2-7 TRBV18 - CASSLGGGEQYF TGTGCCAGCTCGCTCGGTGGGGGCGAGCAGTACTTC
- TRBJ2-7 TRBV4-3 - CASSQDQGKQYF TGCGCCAGCAGCCAAGATCAAGGGAAGCAGTACTTC
- TRBJ1-1 TRBV27 - CASSQNGEAFF TGTGCCAGCAGCCAGAACGGTGAAGCTTTCTTT
- TRBJ1-2 TRBV6-5 - CASRREQGGGYTF TGTGCCAGCAGGAGAGAGCAGGGAGGGGGCTACACCTTC
- TRBJ2-3 TRBV9 - CASSVPGGPSPAPDTQYF TGTGCCAGCAGCGTCCCCGGGGGGCCCTCCCCCGCCCCAGATACGCAGTATTTT
- TRBJ1-1 TRBV7-2 TRBD1 CASSETGKTEAFF TGTGCCAGCAGCGAGACAGGGAAGACTGAAGCTTTCTTT
once TRBJ2-2 TRBV7-9 - CASSLTATGELFF TGTGCCAGCAGCCTGACAGCAACCGGGGAGCTGTTTTTT
- TRBJ2-3 TRBV11-2 - CASSPPNAVLSDTQYF TGTGCCAGCAGCCCACCTAATGCGGTCCTAAGTGACACGCAGTATTTT
few TRBJ1-5 TRBV9 - CASSVAGMSNQPQHF TGTGCCAGCAGCGTAGCCGGGATGAGCAATCAGCCCCAGCATTTT
- TRBJ2-1 TRBV27 TRBD1 CASSLWDRAYNEQFF TGTGCCAGCAGTTTATGGGACAGGGCCTACAATGAGCAGTTCTTC
- TRBJ1-1 TRBV9 TRBD1 CASRLGTGGGTEAFF TGTGCCAGCAGGCTGGGGACAGGGGGCGGCACTGAAGCTTTCTTT
- TRBJ2-2 TRBV10-3 - CAISDWTGELFF TGTGCCATCAGTGACTGGACCGGGGAGCTGTTTTTT
few TRBJ2-5 TRBV7-2 - CASSTTTPGGTETQYF TGTGCCAGCAGCACGACTACACCAGGAGGGACAGAGACCCAGTACTTC
- TRBJ2-3 TRBV18 - CASSLSAQLSTDTQYF TGTGCCAGCTCACTTTCAGCCCAGCTGAGCACAGATACGCAGTATTTT
- TRBJ1-2 TRBV6-6 - CASTENGVGYGYTF TGTGCCAGCACCGAGAATGGGGTCGGCTATGGCTACACCTTC
- TRBJ2-7 TRBV7-2 - CASSSGQSSYEQYF TGTGCCAGCAGTTCTGGACAGTCCTCCTACGAGCAGTACTTC
- TRBJ1-1 TRBV7-9 - CASSLEGVTEAFF TGTGCCAGCAGCTTAGAGGGGGTGACTGAAGCTTTCTTT
- TRBJ2-6 TRBV11-3 - CASSAGMGNTGANVLTF TGTGCCAGCAGCGCAGGGATGGGGAATACTGGGGCCAACGTCCTGACTTTC
few TRBJ2-7 TRBV30 - CAWNIGFYEQYF TGTGCCTGGAATATCGGTTTCTACGAGCAGTACTTC
- TRBJ1-5 TRBV19 - CATGQRYSNQPQHF TGTGCCACTGGACAGAGATATAGCAATCAGCCCCAGCATTTT
- TRBJ2-1 TRBV27 TRBD1 CASGGWDRGRNEQFF TGTGCCAGCGGAGGCTGGGACAGGGGGAGGAATGAGCAGTTCTTC
- TRBJ2-2 TRBV4-3 TRBD2 CASSQDIGTSGSTGELFF TGCGCCAGCAGCCAAGATATTGGGACTAGCGGGAGTACCGGGGAGCTGTTTTTT
few TRBJ2-6 TRBV7-2 - CASSLNGANVLTF TGTGCCAGCAGCTTAAATGGGGCCAACGTCCTGACTTTC
- TRBJ1-1 TRBV14 - CASSLNTEAFF TGTGCCAGCAGCCTCAACACTGAAGCTTTCTTT
- TRBJ1-3 TRBV21-1 - CASRGPVSSEDTIYF TGTGCCAGCAGAGGGCCCGTGTCCAGCGAGGACACCATATATTTT
few TRBJ1-5 TRBV7-9 - CASSLDRGFQPQHF TGTGCCAGCAGCTTAGATCGGGGTTTCCAGCCCCAGCATTTT
- TRBJ1-3 TRBV7-2 TRBD1 CASSPGQGSFSGNTIYF TGTGCCAGCAGCCCAGGACAGGGTTCCTTCTCTGGAAACACCATATATTTT
few TRBJ1-1 TRBV30 - CAWSGTAQPAFF TGTGCCTGGAGTGGGACAGCCCAGCCAGCTTTCTTT
- TRBJ2-5 TRBV7-3 TRBD2 CASSPAGGGETQYF TGTGCCAGCAGCCCAGCGGGGGGCGGAGAGACCCAGTACTTC
- TRBJ2-7 TRBV6-5 TRBD1 CASSYGNRGYEQYF TGTGCCAGCAGTTACGGGAACAGGGGGTACGAGCAGTACTTC
few TRBJ1-5 TRBV10-3 - CAISVDKVGQPQHF TGTGCCATCAGTGTTGACAAAGTAGGTCAGCCCCAGCATTTT
few TRBJ2-7 TRBV4-2 TRBD1 CASSQSTGTGTYYEQYF TGTGCCAGCAGCCAAAGTACCGGGACAGGGACTTACTACGAGCAGTACTTC